This TCR beta chain is from a study of T cells after yellow fever vaccination. Germline V CDR1 and CDR2: SGHTA, FQGNSA. Trimming pared 5 bases from V and 2 bases from J, leaving 15 bases between. CDR3 length: 15 residues. In making TCR cDNA, 5'RACE template switching added a universal primer site and UMIs to it. One entry per CDR3 protein results from TCRdb running MiXCR on the 5' RACE reads. The table includes hundreds of thousands of distinct CDR3 sequences, 15% to 20% detected once. The sequence came from a man aged 25-45 years who received the YFV17D yellow fever vaccine. This specimen consisted of PBMCs, obtained 15 days after the yellow fever booster vaccination. J is TRBJ2-5 and V is TRBV7-2; either TRBD1 or TRBD2 may supply D (6 bases each). CDR3 amino acids: CASSPGWGAQETQYF. The CDR3 nucleotides are TGTGCCAGCAGCCCCGGTTGGGGGGCTCAAGAGACCCAGTACTTC.